Following are 16 T cell receptor beta chains from one sample sequenced in a study of response to subunit inactivated influenza vaccine. TCRdb re-called the RT-PCR reads with MiXCR, one entry per CDR3 protein. The sample consists of a few hundred thousand distinct CDR3 sequences, 21% of them appearing once. The source material was PBMCs from blood, sampled less than 22 months after vaccination. Source of these receptors: a man in his fifties or sixties who received an inactivated influenza vaccine.

This chain connects TRBV10-2 to TRBJ1-5; maybe TRBD1 (6 bases). The length of the CDR3 is 13 residues. The V end was cut by 10 bases, the J end by 2 bases, with 12 bases between. Germline values: CDR1 WSHSY, CDR2 SAAADI. The CDR3: CATRGERNQPQHF. The CDR3 nucleotides read TGCGCCACCAGGGGAGAGCGCAATCAGCCCCAGCATTTT.

V and J are TRBV21-1 and TRBJ2-7; TRBD1 is taken as the D call from the table, unchecked against the DNA. TRBV21-1 is designated a pseudogene. The CDR3 is made up of 21 amino acids. The CDR3 loop is CASSKAGDRGRTLMALYEQYF. CDR3 nucleotide sequence: TGTGCCAGCAGCAAAGCCGGGGACAGGGGGCGTACCTTGATGGCGCTCTACGAGCAGTACTTC.

The chain couples TRBV7-2 to TRBJ1-4, with TRBD1 as a possible D gene (5 bases). The CDR3 totals 13 residues. V was cut by 5 bases and J by 11 bases, with 15 bases left in between. From germline, CDR1 is SGHTA and CDR2 FQGNSA. CDR3 in amino acids: CASSPGGDGKLFF. In DNA, the CDR3 is TGTGCCAGCAGCCCGGGGGGGGACGGTAAACTGTTTTTT. Together with reference TRBV7-2 and TRBJ1-4, the CDR3 gives the full variable domain: GAGVSQSPSNKVTEKGKDVELRCDPISGHTALYWYRQSLGQGLEFLIYFQGNSAPDKSGLPSDRFSAERTGGSVSTLTIQRTQQEDSAVYLCASSPGGDGKLFFGSGTQLSVL.

This clonotype was picked up a small number of times. In nucleotides, the CDR3 is TGTGCCACCAGCAGGGGGGACAACTACTATGGCTACACCTTC. Its protein is CATSRGDNYYGYTF. V usage is TRBV15 and J usage is TRBJ1-2, with a weak D call TRBD1 (6 bases). CDR3 length: 14 residues. The germline V gene encodes CDR1 LNHNV and CDR2 YYDKDF (reference sequence). Trimming removed 3 bases at V and 3 bases at J, with 11 bases between. The complete variable domain, with remaining parts taken from reference TRBV15 and TRBJ1-2, reads DAMVIQNPRYQVTQFGKPVTLSCSQTLNHNVMYWYQQKSSQAPKLLFHYYDKDFNNEADTPDNFQSRRPNTSFCFLDIRSPGLGDTAMYLCATSRGDNYYGYTFGSGTRLTVV.

This clonotype was found many times. The chain uses TRBV5-1 and TRBJ1-1; D unclear. V dropped 0 bases and J dropped 3 bases, with 12 bases sitting between them. From germline, CDR1 is SGHRS and CDR2 YFSETQ. This CDR3 is built from 15 residues. The CDR3 region is CASSLEGRVYTEAFF. In nucleotides, the CDR3 is TGCGCCAGCAGCTTGGAGGGCAGAGTCTACACTGAAGCTTTCTTT.

This clonotype came up a few times. V and J are TRBV4-1 and TRBJ1-4; D is undetermined. Trimming took off 0 bases at V and 7 bases at J, with 12 bases between the two ends. This CDR3 comprises 15 residues. Germline V gene sequence: CDR1 MGHRA, CDR2 YSYEKL. The CDR3, as DNA: TGCGCCAGCAGCCAAGAGGGCAGCGGTGTTGAAAAACTGTTTTTT. It specifies CASSQEGSGVEKLFF.

The V gene is TRBV20-1, the J gene TRBJ2-7; possibly TRBD2 for D (5 bases). Germline CDR1 DFQATT, CDR2 SNEGSKA (reference sequence). V was pared by 3 bases and J by 3 bases, with 18 bases between. The CDR3 runs to 15 residues. The CDR3 DNA follows: TGCAGTGCTAGGGCCATAGGACTGCAGAACTACGAGCAGTACTTC. Its protein product is CSARAIGLQNYEQYF.

V is TRBV20-1 and J is TRBJ1-1; TRBD1 matches 10 bases. The ends lost 6 bases at V and 1 base at J; junction bases unmatched: 14. From germline, CDR1 is DFQATT and CDR2 SNEGSKA (reference sequence). The CDR3 totals 17 residues. DNA of the CDR3: TGCAGTGCAACTGACCAGGGACAGGGGAGGAGGAACACTGAAGCTTTCTTT. Translation gives CSATDQGQGRRNTEAFF.

The chain couples TRBV7-2 to TRBJ2-3; D call uncertain. Germline V gene data show CDR1 as SGHTA and CDR2 as FQGNSA. Trimming shortened V by 1 base and J by 2 bases, and 13 bases separated the two germline ends. The CDR3 loop spans 16 amino acids. In DNA form, the CDR3 reads TGTGCCAGCAGCTTAGGAGCGCCTCCTGTCACAGATACGCAGTATTTT. Residues: CASSLGAPPVTDTQYF.

V is TRBV4-1 and J is TRBJ1-2, with D perhaps matching TRBD1 (5 bases). In germline, CDR1 is MGHRA, CDR2 YSYEKL. V was shortened by 4 bases and J by 1 base, with 16 bases between the two germline ends. This CDR3 has 16 amino acids. CDR3 sequence reads: CASSPLSDSLNYGYTF. CDR3 in DNA: TGCGCCAGCAGCCCCTTAAGTGACAGCCTTAACTATGGCTACACCTTC.

This clonotype showed up many times. The J gene is TRBJ1-5, the V gene TRBV6-1; D uncertain. The V gene lost 7 bases and the J gene lost 3 bases, with 10 bases spanning the gap. Germline values: CDR1 MNHNS, CDR2 SASEGT. This CDR3 is 13 amino acids long. The CDR3, as DNA: TGTGCCAGCAAAAGGGCCTCCAATCAGCCCCAGCATTTT. Its translation: CASKRASNQPQHF.

The chain is built from TRBV6-1 and TRBJ1-5; a possible D gene is TRBD1 (6 bases). The CDR3 runs 13 residues. Germline V gives CDR1 MNHNS, CDR2 SASEGT. V was clipped by 7 bases and J by 7 bases, with 14 bases between them. The DNA for the CDR3 is TGTGCCAGCAAAAGGACAGCGGGACAGCCCCAGCATTTT. Amino acids: CASKRTAGQPQHF.

V gene TRBV6-5 combines with J gene TRBJ2-7, with 9 bases fitting TRBD1. Germline CDR1 MNHEY, CDR2 SVGAGI. With 4 bases clipped from V and 5 bases from J, the junction kept 6 bases outside the gene matches. This CDR3 is 14 amino acids long. CDR3 sequence: CASSSSGTGNEQYF. The CDR3 bases are TGTGCCAGCAGTTCCTCAGGGACAGGGAACGAGCAGTACTTC.

This clonotype has only a few counts. The chain links TRBV5-1 to TRBJ1-2; 9 bases match TRBD1. CDR1 and CDR2 (germline): SGHRS, YFSETQ. The CDR3 sequence is 15 residues long. V shed 4 bases and J 4 bases; nucleotides not matched to a gene: 8. Written as DNA, the CDR3 is TGCGCCAGCAGCCCATGGACAGGGGAGGCCTATGGCTACACCTTC. Its protein product is CASSPWTGEAYGYTF.

The table lists this clonotype with a few counts. This chain connects TRBV28 to TRBJ1-4, with 11 bases identical to TRBD1. Germline CDR1 MDHEN, CDR2 SYDVKM. This CDR3 has 16 amino acids. V shed 6 bases and J 7 bases; nucleotides not matched to a gene: 10. In DNA form, the CDR3 reads TGTGCCAGCAGACGACCTCCGGGACAGGGGGGTGAAAAACTGTTTTTT. Translating it yields CASRRPPGQGGEKLFF.

The gene calls are TRBV7-9 and TRBJ2-3, with unresolved D. The V gene's germline CDR1 is SEHNR and CDR2 FQNEAQ (reference sequence). V lost 6 bases, J lost 6 bases, and 7 bases lay in between. The CDR3 has 11 residues. The CDR3 reads CASSAWDTQYF. The DNA of the CDR3 is TGTGCCAGCAGTGCGTGGGATACGCAGTATTTT.